The following is a T cell receptor (beta chain) sequence with its context. Its antigen is currently unknown. The record originates from a study of radiation and T cells in renal cell carcinoma. Study-wide findings and caveats: Baseline intratumoral clonotype presence is unknown without pretreatment biopsies.

The protocol was immunoSEQ multiplex PCR, while the TCRdb copy is restricted to in-frame clones and leaves out a portion. The table records 75,000 to 95,000 clones, about 82% of them present only once. Time point of the sample: blood 4 weeks post-SBRT, at nephrectomy. Treatment indicated: 15 Gy SBRT to primary tumor, nephrectomy 4 weeks later. Nephrectomy followed 15 Gy stereotactic body radiation by 4 weeks. After SBRT, blood was collected at 2 and 4 weeks, plus baseline. The patient's renal cell carcinoma had clear cell pathology. This sequence originates from a man aged 50 to 59 with renal cell carcinoma. Material: blood, obtained from a patient whose treatment included radiotherapy and nephrectomy.

The CDR3 loop is CASSSPGAITGELFF. CDR3 nucleotide sequence: TGTGCCAGCAGTTCCCCCGGGGCAATTACCGGGGAGCTGTTTTTT. The chain recombines TRBV28 with TRBJ2-2; the D gene could be TRBD1 or TRBD2 (5 bases each). Germline lookup yields CDR1 MDHEN and CDR2 SYDVKM. This CDR3 has 15 amino acids. V was trimmed by 4 bases and J by 5 bases, leaving 14 bases between them.